This TCR beta chain was profiled in a study of PD-L1 blockade in urothelial cancer. Overall study context: Starting in 2014, patients were given atezolizumab (1,200 mg intravenously every 3 weeks).

Points on this clone: Its matching antigen is unknown.

Study results and limitations: Below-median pretreatment blood TCR clonality predicted better survival. Greater 3-week expansion of tumor-associated blood clones was recorded for durable-benefit patients.

Germline CDR1 SGHVS, CDR2 FNYEAQ. V dropped 1 base and J dropped 3; count of bases not matched to a gene: 16. The CDR3 has 19 residues. This table comes from immunoSEQ multiplex PCR, and its TCRdb copy is limited to in-frame clones, with some not included. The data show about 51,000 clones, approximately 86% seen once. The sample here was PBMCs, taken around atezolizumab (anti-PD-L1) treatment. V usage is TRBV7-6 and J usage is TRBJ2-3; 7 nucleotides line up with TRBD2. The clonotype was recovered from a man in his 60s with urothelial cancer. The CDR3 DNA follows: TGTGCCAGCAGCTTAGGTCACGTGCTTGCGGGAGAAGATACAGATACGCAGTATTTT. Translating it yields CASSLGHVLAGEDTDTQYF.